Listed here are 23 T cell receptor beta chains from one sample, sequenced in a study of blood T cell repertoires in COVID-19. The assay was immunoSEQ multiplex PCR, and TCRdb's table has in-frame clones only and misses some. This table has around 100,000 clones, about nine tenths appearing once. The material sequenced was peripheral blood. These TCRs come from a man aged 50-60 years with active COVID-19.

This clone was detected once. The chain carries TRBV6-5 and TRBJ2-7; 16 bases are a match to TRBD2. In germline, CDR1 is MNHEY, CDR2 SVGAGI. The CDR3 extends over 15 amino acids. V shed 6 bases, J shed 5 bases, and the junction held 4 bases outside the gene matches. The CDR3 here is CASSAGTSGRDEQYV. In nucleotides, the CDR3 is TGTGCCAGCAGCGCCGGGACTAGCGGGAGGGACGAGCAGTACGTC.

This chain links TRBV5-8 with TRBJ2-1; D is possibly TRBD1 (6 bases). This CDR3 comprises 15 residues. Germline CDR1 and CDR2: SGHTS and YDEGEE. Trimming removed 0 bases from V and 8 bases from J, with 15 bases in between. The CDR3 spells CASSLGGDISYEQFF. In DNA form, the CDR3 reads TGTGCCAGCAGCTTGGGAGGGGACATAAGCTATGAGCAGTTCTTC. The whole variable domain, filled in from reference TRBV5-8 and TRBJ2-1, reads EAGVTQSPTHLIKTRGQQATLRCSPISGHTSVYWYQQALGLGLQFLLWYDEGEERNRGNFPPRFSGRQFPNYSSELNVNALELEDSALYLCASSLGGDISYEQFFGPGTRLTVL.

The chain links TRBV19 to TRBJ1-5; D is perhaps TRBD1 (6 bases). The V end lost 2 bases, the J end lost 3 bases, and 11 bases lay between the germline ends. Per germline, CDR1 LNHDA and CDR2 SQIVND (reference sequence). There are 15 residues in the CDR3. DNA of the CDR3: TGTGCCAGTAGTATATCCGGGACACTCAATCAGCCCCAGCATTTT. The encoded protein is CASSISGTLNQPQHF.

The chain carries TRBV6-4 and TRBJ2-3; D is possibly TRBD2 (7 bases). In germline, CDR1 is MRHNA, CDR2 SNTAGT. V lost 2 bases, J lost 0 bases, and 9 bases lay in between. There are 15 residues in the CDR3. CDR3 sequence (DNA): TGTGCCAGCAGTGACAGGGGGGGGAGCACAGATACGCAGTATTTT. As protein: CASSDRGGSTDTQYF.

V gene TRBV11-2 combines with J gene TRBJ2-5, with 9 bases identical to TRBD2. CDR1 and CDR2 from the germline V gene are SGHAT and FQNNGV. The trim removed 1 base at V and 3 bases at J, leaving 6 bases unmatched. The CDR3 sequence is 16 residues long. CDR3 DNA sequence: TGTGCCAGCAGCTTAGTCCTAGCGGGACTGGAAGAGACCCAGTACTTC. This encodes CASSLVLAGLEETQYF.

This clone showed up just once. The chain links TRBV6-5 to TRBJ2-5, with a tentative D call TRBD2 (6 bases). The V gene lost 2 bases and the J gene lost 5 bases, with 15 bases spanning the gap. The CDR3 extends over 15 amino acids. CDR1 and CDR2 from the germline V gene are MNHEY and SVGAGI. DNA for the CDR3: TGTGCCAGCAGTTACGGGGACTTACCAATGGAGACCCAGTACTTC. It encodes CASSYGDLPMETQYF.

This chain links TRBV6-6 with TRBJ1-1; tentatively, D is TRBD1 (5 bases). The CDR3 has 16 amino acids. Trimming pared 7 bases from V and 0 bases from J, leaving 18 bases between. Germline CDR1 is MNHNY and CDR2 is SVGAGI (reference sequence). The CDR3 reads CASTHGGVRLNTEAFF. Written as DNA, the CDR3 is TGTGCCAGCACCCACGGGGGGGTAAGGTTGAACACTGAAGCTTTCTTT.

The chain has TRBV14 and TRBJ2-5; the match to TRBD2 covers 9 bases. V shed 5 bases, J shed 5 bases, and the junction held 6 bases outside the gene matches. This CDR3 spans 14 amino acids. Looked up from germline, CDR1 is SGHDN and CDR2 is FVKESK. The CDR3 sequence is CASSGGRAWETQYF. For the CDR3, the DNA is TGTGCCAGCAGCGGCGGGAGGGCCTGGGAGACCCAGTACTTC.

The chain combines TRBV6-2 or TRBV6-3 with TRBJ1-4; D not certain. The CDR3 covers 15 residues. Trimming shortened V by 4 bases and J by 2 bases, and 11 bases separated the two germline ends. Per germline, CDR1 MNHEY and CDR2 SVGEGT. Here the CDR3 reads CASSSVGSTNEKLFF. CDR3 coding DNA: TGTGCCAGCAGTTCTGTCGGGTCTACTAATGAAAAACTGTTTTTT.

V is TRBV20-1 and J is TRBJ2-3; no reliable D call. The V end was cut by 5 bases, the J end by 4 bases, with 7 bases between. CDR3 size: 11 residues. CDR1 DFQATT and CDR2 SNEGSKA come from the germline V gene (reference sequence). The CDR3 DNA follows: TGCAGTGCTTCCTCCCCAGATACGCAGTATTTT. This encodes CSASSPDTQYF.

V is TRBV6-6 and J is TRBJ2-2, with 8 bases identical to TRBD2. V trimming: 8 bases; J trimming: 1 base; junction bases outside the gene matches: 6. CDR3 length: 15 amino acids. The germline V gene encodes CDR1 MNHNY and CDR2 SVGAGI (reference sequence). The CDR3 nucleotides are TGTGCCAGCCGCAACGGGGGGGAGAACACCGGGGAGCTGTTTTTT. It translates to CASRNGGENTGELFF.

The rearrangement joins TRBV7-9 to TRBJ2-5; the match to TRBD1 covers 8 bases. Germline CDR1 SEHNR, CDR2 FQNEAQ (reference sequence). The CDR3 consists of 16 residues. V was clipped by 5 bases and J by 2 bases; unmatched bases: 10. The DNA for the CDR3 is TGTGCCAGCAGCCCCCGGACAGGGACGGTGCAAGAGACCCAGTACTTC. It encodes CASSPRTGTVQETQYF.

DNA for the CDR3: TGTGCCAGCAGTTACGGGGGACAGCCCTCCTACGAGCAGTACTTC. This sequence encodes CASSYGGQPSYEQYF. The genes are TRBV6-2 or TRBV6-3 and TRBJ2-7, with 7 bases lining up with TRBD1. This CDR3 comprises 15 residues. Germline V gene lookup returns CDR1 MNHEY and CDR2 SVGEGT. J lost 0 bases, V lost 2 bases, and 4 bases had no gene match.

The chain recombines TRBV6-5 with TRBJ1-1; D might be TRBD1 (5 bases). Trimming left V 0 bases short and J 3 bases short, with 11 bases between. From germline, CDR1 is MNHEY and CDR2 SVGAGI. The CDR3 consists of 15 residues. The CDR3 DNA follows: TGTGCCAGCAGTTACTCGAGGCAGGGCGACACTGAAGCTTTCTTT. This translates into CASSYSRQGDTEAFF.

The chain is built from TRBV11-2 and TRBJ2-7, with 9 bases matching TRBD1. CDR3 length equals 14 residues. Trimming took 3 bases from V and 3 from J; bases not matched to a gene: 3. Germline V lookup: CDR1 SGHAT, CDR2 FQNNGV. The chain's CDR3 is CASSFGTGRYEQYF. CDR3 coding DNA: TGTGCCAGCAGCTTCGGGACAGGGCGCTACGAGCAGTACTTC.

The chain uses TRBV3-1 (or the pseudogene TRBV3-2) and TRBJ2-1; 7 bases match TRBD1. Germline V gene sequence: CDR1 LGHDT, CDR2 YNNKEL (reference sequence). The CDR3 covers 15 residues. Trimming cost V 4 bases and J 0 bases; bases outside gene matches: 3. This CDR3 reads CASSPTGSSYNEQFF. For the CDR3, the DNA is TGTGCCAGCAGCCCGACAGGGAGCTCCTACAATGAGCAGTTCTTC.

The J gene is TRBJ2-1, the V gene TRBV7-2; D gene unclear. Trimming left V 5 bases short and J 0 bases short, with 17 bases between. The CDR3 is 17 residues long. Looked up from germline, CDR1 is SGHTA and CDR2 is FQGNSA. The CDR3 region has the DNA TGTGCCAGCAGCCCTCGAATTTTGTTCAGCTCCTACAATGAGCAGTTCTTC. Translated: CASSPRILFSSYNEQFF.

Only one count was recorded for this clone. V and J are TRBV3-1 (or the pseudogene TRBV3-2) and TRBJ1-6, with a tentative D call TRBD1 (5 bases). Germline-derived CDR1 and CDR2 are LGHDT and YNNKEL (reference sequence). The CDR3 sequence is 13 residues long. The V and J ends lost 4 bases and 7 bases respectively, with 8 bases between them. The CDR3 is CASSPTENSPLHF. Here the CDR3 DNA reads TGTGCCAGCAGCCCGACAGAGAATTCACCCCTCCACTTT.

The chain combines TRBV30 with TRBJ2-2; no reliable D call. From germline, CDR1 is GTSNPN and CDR2 SVGIG (reference sequence). Deletions cut 0 bases from V and 8 bases from J, with 4 bases between. CDR3 length equals 11 residues. CDR3 protein: CAWSVTGELFF. The CDR3 nucleotides are TGTGCCTGGAGTGTAACAGGGGAGCTGTTTTTT.

CDR3 coding DNA: TGCGCCAGCAGCCAAGCGGGCAGGGTGGACACCGGGGAGCTGTTTTTT. Translation: CASSQAGRVDTGELFF. The chain couples TRBV4-1 to TRBJ2-2; D might be TRBD1 (5 bases). V lost 1 base, J lost 3 bases, and 12 bases lay in between. This CDR3 contains 16 residues. Germline-derived CDR1 and CDR2 are MGHRA and YSYEKL.

This chain links TRBV2 with TRBJ2-3, with TRBD2 matching over 9 bases. Germline V gene sequence: CDR1 SNHLY, CDR2 FYNNEI. The CDR3 totals 14 residues. The V and J ends lost 4 bases and 4 bases, in that order; junction bases with no gene match: 3. CDR3 amino acids: CASSGREGADTQYF. The DNA of the CDR3 is TGTGCCAGCAGTGGGCGGGAGGGCGCAGATACGCAGTATTTT.

The chain uses TRBV6-5 and TRBJ2-2; 9 bases are shared with TRBD2. The CDR3 extends over 15 amino acids. CDR1 is MNHEY and CDR2 is SVGAGI in the germline V gene. Trimming at V came to 6 bases and at J to 3 bases, leaving 5 bases not matched to a gene. The CDR3 coding sequence is TGTGCCAGCAGGAGGTCTAGCGGGGACACCGGGGAGCTGTTTTTT. Protein sequence: CASRRSSGDTGELFF.

The chain carries TRBV18 and TRBJ1-4; possibly TRBD1 for D (6 bases). Germline V gene data show CDR1 as KGHSH and CDR2 as LQKENI. Trimming cost V 2 bases and J 8 bases, with 15 bases left between them. CDR3 length: 15 amino acids. The CDR3 region has the DNA TGTGCCAGCTCACCATTCCAACAGGGTGGGGAAAAACTGTTTTTT. It specifies CASSPFQQGGEKLFF.